The 12 T cell receptor beta chains below were found in one sample sequenced in a study of control samples from healthy donors and cancer patients. Data came from immunoSEQ multiplex PCR; TCRdb stores just in-frame clones and leaves some out. The sample carries about 150,000 clones, 85% to 95% recorded once. The sample was blood. The receptors shown here come from a man aged 35 to 55 in good health.

This chain connects TRBV6-5 to TRBJ1-6; TRBD1 is a possible D gene (5 bases). The CDR3 has 15 residues. Germline V gene lookup returns CDR1 MNHEY and CDR2 SVGAGI. Trimming took 2 bases from V and 9 from J, leaving 14 bases between them. The CDR3 loop is CASSYGQGERSPLHF. CDR3 nucleotide sequence: TGTGCCAGCAGTTACGGTCAGGGCGAACGTTCACCCCTCCACTTT.

The V gene is TRBV19, the J gene TRBJ2-2; 8 bases match TRBD1. This CDR3 comprises 15 residues. The junction had 4 bases not matched to a gene; V was cut back by 3 bases and J by 4 bases. Germline CDR1 reads LNHDA; CDR2 reads SQIVND (reference sequence). In DNA form, the CDR3 reads TGTGCCAGTAGTATTCAGGGGGCAGGCACCGGGGAGCTGTTTTTT. Amino acids: CASSIQGAGTGELFF.

The CDR3 loop reads CASRGGGAAKNIQYF. CDR3 DNA: TGTGCCAGCAGGGGCGGGGGAGCAGCCAAAAACATTCAGTACTTC. The V and J genes are TRBV3-1 (or the pseudogene TRBV3-2) and TRBJ2-4, with 7 positions matching TRBD2. The CDR3 runs 15 residues. Germline V CDR1 and CDR2: LGHDT, YNNKEL (reference sequence). Trimming at V came to 6 bases and at J to 0 bases, leaving 5 bases not matched to a gene.

V is TRBV7-2 and J is TRBJ1-2; D is undetermined. CDR1 is SGHTA, CDR2 FQGNSA, per germline. V shed 1 base and J shed 7 bases, with 4 bases lying between them. This CDR3 is 11 amino acids long. As DNA, the CDR3 is TGTGCCAGCAGCTTAGGGACTGGCTACACCTTC. Residues: CASSLGTGYTF.

The table lists this clone with a few counts. The rearrangement joins TRBV6-5 to TRBJ1-1, with 10 positions matching TRBD1. V shed 7 bases, J shed 6 bases, and the junction held 8 bases outside the gene matches. The germline CDR1 and CDR2 sequences are MNHEY and SVGAGI. The CDR3 runs to 14 residues. In DNA, the CDR3 is TGTGCCAGCATCAGGGACAGGGGTAATGCTGAAGCTTTCTTT. Translation gives CASIRDRGNAEAFF.

The rearrangement links TRBV5-4 to TRBJ2-5, with D hard to call. Germline CDR1 and CDR2: SGHNT and YYREEE (reference sequence). V lost 1 base to trimming and J lost 7 bases, with 5 bases between them. CDR3 length equals 11 residues. The CDR3 is CASSLSGTQYF. The CDR3 region has the DNA TGTGCCAGCAGCTTGTCCGGGACCCAGTACTTC.

This clone was seen only once. The gene calls are TRBV29-1 and TRBJ1-1, with 11 bases fitting TRBD1. Trimming cost V 6 bases and J 6 bases; bases outside gene matches: 6. CDR3 length: 13 residues. Looked up from germline, CDR1 is SQVTM and CDR2 is ANQGSEA. In DNA form, the CDR3 reads TGCAGCGTCCCGGACAGGGGGCTGGCTGAAGCTTTCTTT. This encodes CSVPDRGLAEAFF.

This clone was picked up one time. V gene TRBV6-1 combines with J gene TRBJ1-5; 7 positions agree with TRBD1. This CDR3 is 15 amino acids long. V lost 2 bases, J lost 2 bases, and 3 bases stayed unmatched. Germline values: CDR1 MNHNS, CDR2 SASEGT. The CDR3 sequence is CASSELGGGNQPQHF. CDR3 DNA: TGTGCCAGCAGTGAACTAGGGGGCGGCAATCAGCCCCAGCATTTT.

The chain combines TRBV24-1 with TRBJ2-1; D unresolved. In germline, CDR1 is KGHDR, CDR2 SFDVKD. The CDR3 contains 10 residues. Trimming shortened V by 3 bases and J by 12 bases, and 5 bases separated the two germline ends. The CDR3 sequence: CATSDGVQFF. DNA of the CDR3: TGTGCCACCAGTGATGGGGTGCAGTTCTTC.

This chain joins TRBV2 and TRBJ1-5; D unresolved. This CDR3 is 13 amino acids long. Germline values: CDR1 SNHLY, CDR2 FYNNEI. V was shortened by 6 bases and J by 5 bases, with 11 bases between the two germline ends. The CDR3 loop reads CASRRTSDQPQHF. CDR3 sequence (DNA): TGTGCCAGCAGGAGAACGAGTGATCAGCCCCAGCATTTT.

The chain couples TRBV11-2 to TRBJ1-1; D gene unclear. The CDR3 extends over 12 amino acids. The germline V gene has CDR1 SGHAT and CDR2 FQNNGV. Trimming took 1 base from V and 5 from J, leaving 5 bases between them. The DNA for the CDR3 is TGTGCCAGCAGCTTAGGGAGGACTGAAGCTTTCTTT. The encoded protein is CASSLGRTEAFF.

V and J are TRBV28 and TRBJ2-3, with D unresolved. V was pared by 5 bases and J by 0 bases, with 12 bases between. Germline CDR1 and CDR2: MDHEN and SYDVKM. This CDR3 spans 15 amino acids. CDR3 nucleotides: TGTGCCAGCAGTCCGATTCCCTCTAGCACAGATACGCAGTATTTT. Its translation is CASSPIPSSTDTQYF.